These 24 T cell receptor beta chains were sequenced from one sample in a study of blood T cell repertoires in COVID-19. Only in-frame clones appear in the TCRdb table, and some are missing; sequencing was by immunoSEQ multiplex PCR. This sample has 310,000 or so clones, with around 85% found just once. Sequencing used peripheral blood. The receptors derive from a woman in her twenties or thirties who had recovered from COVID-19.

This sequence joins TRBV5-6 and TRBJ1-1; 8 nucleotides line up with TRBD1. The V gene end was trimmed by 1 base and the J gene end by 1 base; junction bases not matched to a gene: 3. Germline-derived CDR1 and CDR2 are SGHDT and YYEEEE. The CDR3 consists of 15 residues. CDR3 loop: CASSLPGQANTEAFF. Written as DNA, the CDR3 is TGTGCCAGCAGCTTGCCGGGACAGGCGAACACTGAAGCTTTCTTT.

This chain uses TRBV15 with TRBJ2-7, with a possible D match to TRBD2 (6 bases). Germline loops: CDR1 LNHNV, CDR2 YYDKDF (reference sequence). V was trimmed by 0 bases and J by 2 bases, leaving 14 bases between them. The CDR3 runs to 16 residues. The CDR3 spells CATSRERAGRPYEQYF. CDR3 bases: TGTGCCACCAGCAGAGAACGGGCAGGGAGGCCCTACGAGCAGTACTTC.

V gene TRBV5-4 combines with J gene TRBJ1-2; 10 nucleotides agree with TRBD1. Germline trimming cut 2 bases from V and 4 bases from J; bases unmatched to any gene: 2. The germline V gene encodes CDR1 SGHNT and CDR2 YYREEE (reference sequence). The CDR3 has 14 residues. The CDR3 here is CASSLWDRGYGYTF. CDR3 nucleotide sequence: TGTGCCAGCAGCTTATGGGACAGGGGCTATGGCTACACCTTC.

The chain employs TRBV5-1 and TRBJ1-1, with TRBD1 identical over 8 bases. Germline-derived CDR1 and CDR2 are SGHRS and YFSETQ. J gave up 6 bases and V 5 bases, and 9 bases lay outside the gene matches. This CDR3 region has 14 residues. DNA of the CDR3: TGCGCCAGCAGGGAGACAGGGGCGCGGGCTGAAGCTTTCTTT. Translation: CASRETGARAEAFF.

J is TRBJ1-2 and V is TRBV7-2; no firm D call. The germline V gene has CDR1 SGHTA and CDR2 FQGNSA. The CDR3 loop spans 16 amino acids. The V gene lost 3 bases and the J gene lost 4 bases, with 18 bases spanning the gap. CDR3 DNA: TGTGCCAGCAGCTTGATTGAGTTCACGGGAATCTATGGCTACACCTTC. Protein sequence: CASSLIEFTGIYGYTF.

CDR3 DNA sequence: TGTGCCAGCAGTGAGGTCGTCGGGGGAACTGAAGCTTTCTTT. Translation: CASSEVVGGTEAFF. The gene calls are TRBV2 and TRBJ1-1; D is perhaps TRBD1 (5 bases). Trimming removed 3 bases from V and 5 bases from J, with 13 bases in between. The CDR3 consists of 14 residues. Germline lookup yields CDR1 SNHLY and CDR2 FYNNEI. Complete variable domain (other parts from reference TRBV2 and TRBJ1-1): EPEVTQTPSHQVTQMGQEVILRCVPISNHLYFYWYRQILGQKVEFLVSFYNNEISEKSEIFDDQFSVERPDGSNFTLKIRSTKLEDSAMYFCASSEVVGGTEAFFGQGTRLTVV.

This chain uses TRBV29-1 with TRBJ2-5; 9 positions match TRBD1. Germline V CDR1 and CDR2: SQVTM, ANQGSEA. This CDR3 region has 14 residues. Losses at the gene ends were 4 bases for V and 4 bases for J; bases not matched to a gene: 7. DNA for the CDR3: TGCAGCGTTGTTGAGAAGGACAGGGGAGAGACCCAGTACTTC. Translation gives CSVVEKDRGETQYF. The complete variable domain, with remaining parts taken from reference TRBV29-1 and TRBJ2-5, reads SAVISQKPSRDICQRGTSLTIQCQVDSQVTMMFWYRQQPGQSLTLIATANQGSEATYESGFVIDKFPISRPNLTFSTLTVSNMSPEDSSIYLCSVVEKDRGETQYFGPGTRLLVL.

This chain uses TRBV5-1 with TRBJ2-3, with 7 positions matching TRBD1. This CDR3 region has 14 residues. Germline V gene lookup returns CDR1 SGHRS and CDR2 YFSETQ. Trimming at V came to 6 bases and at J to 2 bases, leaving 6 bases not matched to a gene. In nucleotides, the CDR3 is TGCGCCAGCACGCAGGGGGTAATCACAGATACGCAGTATTTT. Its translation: CASTQGVITDTQYF.

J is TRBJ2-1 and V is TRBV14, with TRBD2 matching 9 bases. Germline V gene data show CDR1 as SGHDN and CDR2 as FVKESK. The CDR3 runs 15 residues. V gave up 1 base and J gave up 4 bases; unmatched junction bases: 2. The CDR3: CASSQGTSGYNEQFF. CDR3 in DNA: TGTGCCAGCAGCCAAGGTACTAGCGGGTACAATGAGCAGTTCTTC.

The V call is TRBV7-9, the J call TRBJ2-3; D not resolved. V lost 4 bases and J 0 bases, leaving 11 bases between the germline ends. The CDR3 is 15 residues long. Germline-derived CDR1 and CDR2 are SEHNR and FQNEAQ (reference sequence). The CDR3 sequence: CASSSTLSSTDTQYF. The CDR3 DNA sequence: TGTGCCAGCAGCTCGACTCTTTCTAGCACAGATACGCAGTATTTT.

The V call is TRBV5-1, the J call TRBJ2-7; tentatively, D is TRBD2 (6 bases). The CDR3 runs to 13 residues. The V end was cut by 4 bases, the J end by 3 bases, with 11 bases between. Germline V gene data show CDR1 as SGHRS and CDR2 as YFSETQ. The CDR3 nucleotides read TGCGCCAGCAGCATCGGGACTGACTACGAGCAGTACTTC. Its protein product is CASSIGTDYEQYF. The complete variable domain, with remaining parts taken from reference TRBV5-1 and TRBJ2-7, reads KAGVTQTPRYLIKTRGQQVTLSCSPISGHRSVSWYQQTPGQGLQFLFEYFSETQRNKGNFPGRFSGRQFSNSRSEMNVSTLELGDSALYLCASSIGTDYEQYFGPGTRLTVT.

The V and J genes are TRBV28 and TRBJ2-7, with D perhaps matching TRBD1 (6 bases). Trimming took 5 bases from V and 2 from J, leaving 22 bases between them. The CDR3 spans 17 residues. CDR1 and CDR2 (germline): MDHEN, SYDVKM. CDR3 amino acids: CASSREDSLITTYEQYF. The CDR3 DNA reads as TGTGCCAGCAGTCGAGAGGACAGTTTGATAACAACCTACGAGCAGTACTTC.

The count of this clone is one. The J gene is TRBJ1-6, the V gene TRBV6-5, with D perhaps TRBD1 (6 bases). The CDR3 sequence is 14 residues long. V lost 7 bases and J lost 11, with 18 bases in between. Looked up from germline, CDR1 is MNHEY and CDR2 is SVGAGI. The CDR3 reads CASTLGASGAPLHF. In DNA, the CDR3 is TGTGCCAGCACCTTGGGGGCCAGTGGAGCACCCCTCCACTTT.

The CDR3 region is CASSQFGTGSYNEQFF. Here the CDR3 DNA reads TGTGCCAGCAGCCAGTTTGGGACAGGGTCCTACAATGAGCAGTTCTTC. This sequence joins TRBV3-1 (or the pseudogene TRBV3-2) and TRBJ2-1; TRBD1 aligns across 9 bases. V gave up 3 bases and J gave up 1 base; unmatched junction bases: 4. This CDR3 region has 16 residues. CDR1 and CDR2 (germline): LGHDT, YNNKEL (reference sequence).

DNA for the CDR3: TGTGCCAGCAGTCGGTTAGGGGCTGAAGCTTTCTTT. It specifies CASSRLGAEAFF. The chain links TRBV3-1 (or the pseudogene TRBV3-2) to TRBJ1-1; a possible D gene is TRBD1 (5 bases). The CDR3 covers 12 residues. V gave up 6 bases and J gave up 6 bases, with 11 bases separating them. The germline gives CDR1 LGHDT, CDR2 YNNKEL (reference sequence).

CDR3 region: CASSPGVRRGMGETQYF. The CDR3 nucleotides are TGTGCCAGCAGTCCTGGAGTCCGAAGGGGAATGGGAGAGACCCAGTACTTC. V gene TRBV6-6 combines with J gene TRBJ2-5; tentative D call: TRBD1 (5 bases). Germline CDR1 MNHNY, CDR2 SVGAGI (reference sequence). This CDR3 has 17 amino acids. Trimming removed 5 bases at V and 4 bases at J, with 23 bases between.

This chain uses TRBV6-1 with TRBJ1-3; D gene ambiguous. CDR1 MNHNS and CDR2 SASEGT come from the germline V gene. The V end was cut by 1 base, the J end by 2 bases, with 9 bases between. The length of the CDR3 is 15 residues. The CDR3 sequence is CASSEGMGAGNTIYF. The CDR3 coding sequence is TGTGCCAGCAGTGAAGGTATGGGAGCTGGAAACACCATATATTTT.

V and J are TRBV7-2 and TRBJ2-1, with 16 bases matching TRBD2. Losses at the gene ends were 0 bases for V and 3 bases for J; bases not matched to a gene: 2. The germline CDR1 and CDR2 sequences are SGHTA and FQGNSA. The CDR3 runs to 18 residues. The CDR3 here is CASSLAGLAGGVYNEQFF. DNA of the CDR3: TGTGCCAGCAGCTTAGCGGGACTAGCGGGAGGGGTCTACAATGAGCAGTTCTTC.

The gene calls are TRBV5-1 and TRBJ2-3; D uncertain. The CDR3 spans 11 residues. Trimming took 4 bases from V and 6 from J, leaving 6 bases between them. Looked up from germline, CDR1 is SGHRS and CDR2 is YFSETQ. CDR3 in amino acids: CASSLADTQYF. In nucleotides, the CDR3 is TGCGCCAGCAGCCTGGCTGATACGCAGTATTTT. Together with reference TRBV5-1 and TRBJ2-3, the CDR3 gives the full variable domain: KAGVTQTPRYLIKTRGQQVTLSCSPISGHRSVSWYQQTPGQGLQFLFEYFSETQRNKGNFPGRFSGRQFSNSRSEMNVSTLELGDSALYLCASSLADTQYFGPGTRLTVL.

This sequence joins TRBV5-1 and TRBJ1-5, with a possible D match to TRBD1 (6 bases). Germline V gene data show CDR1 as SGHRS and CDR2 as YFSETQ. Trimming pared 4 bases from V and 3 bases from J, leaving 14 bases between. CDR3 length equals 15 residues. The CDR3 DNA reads TGCGCCAGCAGCCTGGGACATCTAAACAATCAGCCCCAGCATTTT. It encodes CASSLGHLNNQPQHF.

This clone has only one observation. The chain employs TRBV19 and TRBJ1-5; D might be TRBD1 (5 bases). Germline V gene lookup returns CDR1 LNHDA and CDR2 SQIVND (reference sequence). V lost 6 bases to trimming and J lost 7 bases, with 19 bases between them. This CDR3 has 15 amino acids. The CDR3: CASSRELLAGQPQHF. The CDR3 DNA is TGTGCCAGTAGCAGGGAACTACTAGCGGGACAGCCCCAGCATTTT.

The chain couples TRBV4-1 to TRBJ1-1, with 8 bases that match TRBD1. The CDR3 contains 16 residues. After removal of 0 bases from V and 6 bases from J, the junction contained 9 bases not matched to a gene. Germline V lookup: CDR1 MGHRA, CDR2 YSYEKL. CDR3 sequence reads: CASSQDGSGQGSEAFF. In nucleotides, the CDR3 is TGCGCCAGCAGCCAAGATGGATCCGGACAGGGCTCTGAAGCTTTCTTT.

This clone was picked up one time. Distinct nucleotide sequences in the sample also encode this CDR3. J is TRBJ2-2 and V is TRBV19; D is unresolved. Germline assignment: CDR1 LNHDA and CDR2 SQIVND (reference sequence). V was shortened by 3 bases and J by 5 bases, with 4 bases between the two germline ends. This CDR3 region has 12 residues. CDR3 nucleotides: TGTGCCAGTAGTATCGGTACCGGGGAGCTGTTTTTT. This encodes CASSIGTGELFF.

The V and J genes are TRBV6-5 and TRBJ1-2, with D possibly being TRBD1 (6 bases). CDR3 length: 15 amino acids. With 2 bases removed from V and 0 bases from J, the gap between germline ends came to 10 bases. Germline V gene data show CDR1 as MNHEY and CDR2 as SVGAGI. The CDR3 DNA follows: TGTGCCAGCAGTTACGACAGGCTAGCTAACTATGGCTACACCTTC. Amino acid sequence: CASSYDRLANYGYTF.